The clone carrying this T cell receptor beta chain was counted many times. The data stem from a study of CD8+CD57+ T cells in acquired aplastic anemia. In patients chosen for sequencing, flow cytometry had shown CD8+CD57+ cell expansion. Patients were therapy-naive when their blood was sampled. TCR beta VDJ combinations and CDR3 sequences were profiled from genomic DNA. TCRdb re-called the reads through MiXCR, storing one row per CDR3 protein. The sample carries some 120,000 distinct CDR3 sequences, about two fifths recorded once. This CDR3 contains 14 residues. Trimming left V 4 bases short and J 4 bases short, with 13 bases between. CDR1 is LNHNV and CDR2 is YYDKDF in the germline V gene (reference sequence).

This sequence joins TRBV15 and TRBJ1-2; D is perhaps TRBD1 (6 bases). This TCR was sampled from a human donor with aplastic anemia. Sequencing was carried out using sorted CD4+, CD8+, or CD8+CD57+ T cells (not recorded which) from PBMCs. CDR3 DNA: TGTGCCACCAGCACCCCGGGGGCCGGCTATGGCTACACCTTC. Translation gives CATSTPGAGYGYTF.